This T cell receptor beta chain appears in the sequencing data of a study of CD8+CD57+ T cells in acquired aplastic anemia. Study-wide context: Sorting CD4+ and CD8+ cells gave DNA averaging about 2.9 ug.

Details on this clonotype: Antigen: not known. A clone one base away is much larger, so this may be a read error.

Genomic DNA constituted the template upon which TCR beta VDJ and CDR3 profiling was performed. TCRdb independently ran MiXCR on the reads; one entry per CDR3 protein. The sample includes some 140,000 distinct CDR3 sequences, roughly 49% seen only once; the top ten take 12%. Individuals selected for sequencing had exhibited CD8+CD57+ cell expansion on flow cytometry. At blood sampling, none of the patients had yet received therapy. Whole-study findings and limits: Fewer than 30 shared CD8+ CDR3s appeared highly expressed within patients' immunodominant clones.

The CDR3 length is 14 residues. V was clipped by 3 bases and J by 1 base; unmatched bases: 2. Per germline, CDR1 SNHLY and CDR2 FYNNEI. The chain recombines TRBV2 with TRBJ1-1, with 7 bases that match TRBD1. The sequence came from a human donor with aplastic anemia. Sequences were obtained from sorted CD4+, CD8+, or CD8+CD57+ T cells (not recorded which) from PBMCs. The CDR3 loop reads CASSDDRANTEAFF. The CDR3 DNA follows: TGTGCCAGCAGTGACGACAGGGCGAACACTGAAGCTTTCTTT.